A selection of T cell receptor beta chains follows, all from one sample in a study of blood T cell repertoires in COVID-19. TCRdb's table, derived via immunoSEQ multiplex PCR, lists solely in-frame clones and lacks some. The sample shows about 400,000 clones, roughly 87% of them seen only once. Sequences were obtained from PBMCs or T cells enriched from blood (not recorded which). The receptor set was obtained from a woman younger than 45 who had recovered from COVID-19. Each CDR3 is given with its conserved first and last residue. Fields, in order: V gene, J gene, clone size, D gene, CDR3 DNA, CDR3 protein. A D gene is named only where the DNA matches it firmly. Not every row has a clone size; where given, it reads once, few, many or a size class.

>TRBV29-1|TRBJ1-1|.|.
TGCAGCGCCCGAGGTCAGTTGAACACTGAAGCTTTCTTT
CSARGQLNTEAFF
>TRBV29-1|TRBJ2-2|.|TRBD1
TGCAGCGTTGGAGGGTGGGGACAGGGACCCGGGGAGCTGTTTTTT
CSVGGWGQGPGELFF
>TRBV7-6|TRBJ2-1|.|.
TGTGCCAGCAGCTTAGCTAACGGAGCCAATGAGCAGTTCTTC
CASSLANGANEQFF
>TRBV2|TRBJ1-2|.|TRBD1
TGTGCCAGCAGAAACGATGGCCGGGACAGGGAAAGTAACTATGGCTACACCTTC
CASRNDGRDRESNYGYTF
>TRBV10-3|TRBJ1-2|.|.
TGTGCCATCGGAGTCACCTCGGGAGCCGATGGCTACACCTTC
CAIGVTSGADGYTF
>TRBV10-3|TRBJ2-2|.|.
TGTGCCATCAGTGAGACGGAGAGGTTGCGCGGGGAGCTGTTTTTT
CAISETERLRGELFF
>TRBV11-3|TRBJ2-2|.|TRBD1
TGTGCCAGCAGCATGGGACAGGGGAACACCGGGGAGCTGTTTTTT
CASSMGQGNTGELFF
>TRBV6-5|TRBJ1-5|few|TRBD1
TGTGCCAGCTCCACAGGGGCAGTTCAGCCCCAGCATTTT
CASSTGAVQPQHF
>TRBV3-1/TRBV3-2|TRBJ2-5|once|TRBD2
TGTGCCAGCAGCCAAGAGACTAGCGGGGGAGAGACCCAGTACTTC
CASSQETSGGETQYF
>TRBV5-6|TRBJ1-5|.|TRBD1
TGTGCCAGCAGCCGGACAGGGTTTAGCAATCAGCCCCAGCATTTT
CASSRTGFSNQPQHF
>TRBV11-2|TRBJ2-1|.|TRBD2
TGTGCCAGCAGCTATAGGACTAGCGGGAGTGGTGAGCAGTTCTTC
CASSYRTSGSGEQFF
>TRBV19|TRBJ1-2|.|.
TGTGCCAGTAGTATGGGGGCGGATCCCTATGGCTACACCTTC
CASSMGADPYGYTF
>TRBV13|TRBJ2-3|.|TRBD2
TGTGCCAGCAGCCGGGTAGCGGGTCTTAGCACAGATACGCAGTATTTT
CASSRVAGLSTDTQYF
>TRBV4-1|TRBJ2-1|.|TRBD2
TGCGCCAGCAGCCCCGGACTAGCGGGGATTGATGAGCAGTTCTTC
CASSPGLAGIDEQFF
>TRBV6-4|TRBJ2-6|few|.
TGTGCCAGCAGTGAAGGGGGGGGCGGGGCCAACGTCCTGACTTTC
CASSEGGGGANVLTF
>TRBV9|TRBJ2-4|.|TRBD1
TGTGCCAGCAGCGTTTTAGGGGGCATCCAGTACTTC
CASSVLGGIQYF
>TRBV5-4|TRBJ2-3|.|TRBD2
TGTGCCAGCAGCCCCGGACTAGCGGGGAGCACAGATACGCAGTATTTT
CASSPGLAGSTDTQYF
>TRBV5-1|TRBJ1-4|.|TRBD1
TGCGCCAGCAGCATGACAGGGGGTGAAGAAAAACTGTTTTTT
CASSMTGGEEKLFF
>TRBV3-1/TRBV3-2|TRBJ1-4|.|.
TGTGCCAGCAGCCAAGACAGGGCTAATGAAAAACTGTTTTTT
CASSQDRANEKLFF
>TRBV6-5|TRBJ1-6|few|TRBD1
TGTGCCAGCAGTCCACAGGGGTTAGATTCACCCCTCCACTTT
CASSPQGLDSPLHF
>TRBV27|TRBJ2-7|.|TRBD1
TGTGCCAGCACGCCTCCGGGACAGCACTACGAGCAGTACTTC
CASTPPGQHYEQYF
>TRBV24-1|TRBJ2-2|.|TRBD2
TGTGCCACCAGTAACTCGGGGGGAATCGGGGAGCTGTTTTTT
CATSNSGGIGELFF
>TRBV18|TRBJ2-7|.|TRBD2
TGTGCCAGCTCACCACCTAGCGGGACCTACGAGCAGTACTTC
CASSPPSGTYEQYF
>TRBV2|TRBJ1-5|once|.
TGTGCCAGCAGTGTGCGGGATCCTCAAAGCAATCAGCCCCAGCATTTT
CASSVRDPQSNQPQHF
>TRBV10-3|TRBJ2-3|.|.
TGTGCCATCAGGGGGGGACAGCTCACAGATACGCAGTATTTT
CAIRGGQLTDTQYF
>TRBV7-2|TRBJ1-6|.|.
TGTGCCAGCAGCCCCACGGGGGGCCTCCCGAGCTCCTATAATTCACCCCTCCACTTT
CASSPTGGLPSSYNSPLHF
>TRBV30|TRBJ2-7|.|.
TGTGCCTGGAGCAAACAGGGAGCCTACGAGCAGTACTTC
CAWSKQGAYEQYF
>TRBV5-1|TRBJ2-2|.|.
TGCGCCAGCAGCTACTACACCGGGGAGCTGTTTTTT
CASSYYTGELFF
>TRBV11-2|TRBJ2-1|.|TRBD2
TGTGCCAGCAGCAACCTAGCGGGAGTCTACAATGAGCAGTTCTTC
CASSNLAGVYNEQFF
>TRBV27|TRBJ2-5|.|TRBD2
TGTGCCAGCAGTCCCTTGGGACTAGCGGGAGGGCCGGAAGAGACCCAGTACTTC
CASSPLGLAGGPEETQYF
>TRBV19|TRBJ1-1|once|.
TGTGCCAGTAGTATAGGAGGGCCGCCCTACACTGAAGCTTTCTTT
CASSIGGPPYTEAFF
>TRBV19|TRBJ2-7|.|TRBD1
TGTGCCAGTAGTGTTGGGACAGGTACCTACGAGCAGTACTTC
CASSVGTGTYEQYF
>TRBV6-5|TRBJ1-2|.|TRBD1
TGTGCCAGCAGGTTCGGGACAGACTATGGCTACACCTTC
CASRFGTDYGYTF
>TRBV15|TRBJ2-3|.|TRBD2
TGTGCCACCAGCAGATCTCTAGCGGCTAGCACAGATACGCAGTATTTT
CATSRSLAASTDTQYF
>TRBV10-1|TRBJ1-6|.|.
TGCGCCAGTACCGGGGGGGACTCAGTCTATAATTCACCCCTCCACTTT
CASTGGDSVYNSPLHF
>TRBV28|TRBJ2-4|.|TRBD1
TGTGCCAGCAGTTCGACAGGGTGGGAAAACATTCAGTACTTC
CASSSTGWENIQYF
>TRBV11-2|TRBJ2-7|.|TRBD1
TGTGCCAGCAGCTTTGGGCCCGGGACAGGGGTTGACGAGCAGTACTTC
CASSFGPGTGVDEQYF
>TRBV5-1|TRBJ2-7|.|TRBD2
TGCGCCAGCAGCTTACCTAGCGGGAGGCTTAGCTCCTACGAGCAGTACTTC
CASSLPSGRLSSYEQYF
>TRBV12-5|TRBJ2-1|.|.
TGTGCTAGTGGTCCTAACTCTGGTGAGCAGTTCTTC
CASGPNSGEQFF
>TRBV5-1|TRBJ2-5|.|.
TGCGCCAGCAGCCCCCTCGACTGGAAGTACCAAGAGACCCAGTACTTC
CASSPLDWKYQETQYF
>TRBV5-1|TRBJ1-1|.|.
TGCGCCAGCAGCTTTTCGGGGGGCCAAGCTGAAGCTTTCTTT
CASSFSGGQAEAFF
>TRBV3-1/TRBV3-2|TRBJ2-7|.|.
TGTGCCAGCAGCCCAGGCGGGGGCCGGGTGACGGAGCAGTACTTC
CASSPGGGRVTEQYF
>TRBV21-1|TRBJ2-1|.|.
TGTGCCAGCGCCAAGGGACTAGCGGGAGTATACAATGAGCAGTTCTTC
CASAKGLAGVYNEQFF
>TRBV25-1|TRBJ2-3|few|TRBD2
TGTGCCAGCAGTGCTAGCGGGGCTAGCACAGATACGCAGTATTTT
CASSASGASTDTQYF
>TRBV19|TRBJ1-5|.|.
TGTGCCAGTAGTCCCTGGGGGCAGGGGCGCAATCAGCCCCAGCATTTT
CASSPWGQGRNQPQHF
>TRBV27|TRBJ2-7|.|.
TGTGCCAGCCCGGACACGTTGACCTACGAGCAGTACTTC
CASPDTLTYEQYF
>TRBV7-9|TRBJ2-1|once|TRBD2
TGTGCCAGCAGACCCCGTGGTAGCGGGGGGAACTACAATGAGCAGTTCTTC
CASRPRGSGGNYNEQFF
>TRBV29-1|TRBJ1-2|.|.
TGCAGCGTTGAAACAGGCAGTGGGGGCTACACCTTC
CSVETGSGGYTF
>TRBV19|TRBJ1-1|.|.
TGTGCCAGTAGAAAGAAACCGACGGGGACAATGAACACTGAAGCTTTCTTT
CASRKKPTGTMNTEAFF
>TRBV27|TRBJ2-7|.|TRBD2
TGTGCCAGCGGCCCTCTAGCGGGAGGCTCCTACGAGCAGTACTTC
CASGPLAGGSYEQYF
>TRBV7-9|TRBJ1-2|.|.
TGTGCCAGCAGCCCCGGACAAGGGGATGGCTACACCTTC
CASSPGQGDGYTF
>TRBV5-5|TRBJ2-3|.|TRBD2
TGTGCCAGCAGCTTGGATCCCGGGAGGGCCACAGATACGCAGTATTTT
CASSLDPGRATDTQYF
>TRBV3-1/TRBV3-2|TRBJ1-1|.|.
TGTGCCAGCAGCCCGGACACTGAAGCTTTCTTT
CASSPDTEAFF
>TRBV7-8|TRBJ1-5|.|.
TGTGCCACCTACGCTCCTGCAGGGGTTCAGCCCCAGCATTTT
CATYAPAGVQPQHF
>TRBV2|TRBJ1-5|.|TRBD1
TGTGCCAGCCGGGACAGGGGAAACAATCAGCCCCAGCATTTT
CASRDRGNNQPQHF
>TRBV5-4|TRBJ2-5|.|.
TGTGCCAGCAGCTTGCTTGAGACCCAGTACTTC
CASSLLETQYF
>TRBV27|TRBJ2-1|.|.
TGTGCCAGCAGTCCATGGACAGTCGGGTTCGAGCAGTTCTTC
CASSPWTVGFEQFF